The 11 T cell receptor beta chains listed next were all sequenced from one sample in a study of T cells after yellow fever vaccination. TCRdb re-analysed the 5' RACE reads in MiXCR, keeping a single row per CDR3 protein. The data hold approximately 550,000 distinct CDR3 sequences, with about 19% observed a single time. Source: PBMCs, taken 15 days after the yellow fever booster vaccination. Receptors were obtained from a man aged 30-40 years who received the YFV17D yellow fever vaccine.

The rearrangement uses TRBV10-3 and TRBJ2-1; D is tentatively TRBD1 or TRBD2 (7 bases each). Per the germline V gene, CDR1 is ENHRY and CDR2 is SYGVKD. The CDR3 is 15 amino acids. Trimming removed 6 bases at V and 3 bases at J, with 15 bases between. CDR3 nucleotides: TGTGCCATCAGCCCTCAGGGGGGGGGCTACAATGAGCAGTTCTTC. Its translation: CAISPQGGGYNEQFF.

V gene TRBV3-1 combines with J gene TRBJ2-1, with D possibly TRBD2 on 6 matching bases. Germline CDR1 is LGHDT and CDR2 is YNNKEL (reference sequence). V lost 2 bases, J lost 5 bases, and 16 bases lay in between. The CDR3 length is 16 residues. The CDR3 DNA follows: TGTGCCAGCAGCCAAAAGCGTCGCGGGACCCACAATGAGCAGTTCTTC. The encoded protein is CASSQKRRGTHNEQFF.

Only a few counts were recorded for this clonotype. CDR3 amino acids: CASSPTGTGGKETQYF. CDR3 DNA: TGTGCCAGCAGCCCCACGGGGACAGGGGGTAAAGAGACCCAGTACTTC. The chain links TRBV7-7 to TRBJ2-5; 11 bases agree with TRBD1. Germline V CDR1 and CDR2: SSHAT, FNYEAQ (reference sequence). The CDR3 loop spans 16 amino acids. Unmatched junction bases numbered 8, after V lost 5 bases and J lost 3 bases.

This chain connects TRBV7-8 to TRBJ2-5; TRBD1 matches 7 bases. Trimming removed 0 bases from V and 5 bases from J; junction bases left unmatched: 15. CDR1 SGHVS and CDR2 FQNEAQ come from the germline V gene. CDR3 length equals 18 residues. The CDR3 DNA reads TGTGCCAGCAGCTTAGCCTCCTCCGGACAGGCTCGCCGGGAGACCCAGTACTTC. Protein: CASSLASSGQARRETQYF.

In its sample, this clonotype was seen many times. The chain is built from TRBV29-1 and TRBJ2-3; either TRBD1 or TRBD2 may fit D (6 bases each). The germline V gene has CDR1 SQVTM and CDR2 ANQGSEA. Trimming stripped 7 bases from V and 0 bases from J, with 20 bases between. The CDR3 length is 16 residues. CDR3 in DNA: TGCAGCGCCAGGACCACGGGGGCTCAAAGCACAGATACGCAGTATTTT. Protein: CSARTTGAQSTDTQYF.

This clonotype showed up just a few times. The genes are TRBV6-1 and TRBJ2-1; tentative D call: TRBD2 (7 bases). This CDR3 contains 16 residues. V shed 7 bases and J shed 3 bases, with 19 bases lying between them. Germline V CDR1 and CDR2: MNHNS, SASEGT. The CDR3 sequence: CASTIGGLAVYNEQFF. For the CDR3, the DNA is TGTGCCAGCACAATCGGGGGGCTAGCGGTCTACAATGAGCAGTTCTTC.

The chain uses TRBV11-2 and TRBJ2-7; no clear D gene. Germline CDR1 reads SGHAT; CDR2 reads FQNNGV. The V and J ends lost 5 bases and 5 bases respectively, with 13 bases between them. This CDR3 contains 13 residues. The CDR3, as DNA: TGTGCCAGCAGCCCCAATAATGACCACGAGCAGTACTTC. Its translation: CASSPNNDHEQYF. Full variable domain (remainder filled in from reference TRBV11-2 and TRBJ2-7): EAGVAQSPRYKIIEKRQSVAFWCNPISGHATLYWYQQILGQGPKLLIQFQNNGVVDDSQLPKDRFSAERLKGVDSTLKIQPAKLEDSAVYLCASSPNNDHEQYFGPGTRLTVT.

J is TRBJ1-4 and V is TRBV4-3, with 8 bases matching TRBD1. Germline assignment: CDR1 LGHNA and CDR2 YSLEER. This CDR3 is built from 15 residues. V trimming: 1 base; J trimming: 7 bases; junction bases outside the gene matches: 5. The CDR3, as DNA: TGCGCCAGCAGCCAAGGGGACAGGAGGGGTGAAAAACTGTTTTTT. It encodes CASSQGDRRGEKLFF.

In regard to this clonotype: An end of the junction does not agree with germline; a read error may underlie this. This chain joins TRBV20-1 and TRBJ2-2; 7 bases are shared with TRBD2. This CDR3 region has 13 residues. Germline V gene data show CDR1 as DFQATT and CDR2 as SNEGSKA (reference sequence). The CDR3 spells CSASRDPSGGLFF. As DNA, the CDR3 is TGCAGTGCTTCCCGGGACCCCTCGGGGGGGCTGTTTTTT.

The V gene is TRBV7-2, the J gene TRBJ2-7; TRBD2 matches 10 bases. This CDR3 is 15 amino acids long. Per the germline V gene, CDR1 is SGHTA and CDR2 is FQGNSA. The ends lost 2 bases at V and 11 bases at J; junction bases unmatched: 12. This chain's CDR3 is CASSLNVLAGDQKYF. The CDR3 coding sequence is TGTGCCAGCAGCTTAAATGTGCTAGCGGGAGATCAGAAGTACTTC.

The gene calls are TRBV7-9 and TRBJ2-5, with D possibly TRBD1 on 5 matching bases. This CDR3 region has 12 residues. Germline CDR1 reads SEHNR; CDR2 reads FQNEAQ (reference sequence). Trimming left V 11 bases short and J 5 bases short, with 15 bases between. The CDR3 coding sequence is TGTGCCTCAGCTTTGGGGCTCGAGACCCAGTACTTC. Its protein product is CASALGLETQYF. Full variable domain (remainder filled in from reference TRBV7-9 and TRBJ2-5): DTGVSQNPRHKITKRGQNVTFRCDPISEHNRLYWYRQTLGQGPEFLTYFQNEAQLEKSRLLSDRFSAERPKGSFSTLEIQRTEQGDSAMYLCASALGLETQYFGPGTRLLVL.